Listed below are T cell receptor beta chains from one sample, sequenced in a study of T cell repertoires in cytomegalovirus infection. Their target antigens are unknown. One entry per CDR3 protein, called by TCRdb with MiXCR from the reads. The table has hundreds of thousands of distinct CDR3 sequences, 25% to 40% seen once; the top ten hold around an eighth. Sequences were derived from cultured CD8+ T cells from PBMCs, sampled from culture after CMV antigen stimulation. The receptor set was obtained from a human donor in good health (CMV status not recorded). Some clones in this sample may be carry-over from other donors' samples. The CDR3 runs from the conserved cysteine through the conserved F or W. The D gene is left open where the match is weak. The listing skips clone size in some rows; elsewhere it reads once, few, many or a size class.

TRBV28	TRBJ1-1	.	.	CASSLSAGVEAFF	TGTGCCAGCAGTTTATCGGCAGGGGTTGAAGCTTTCTTT
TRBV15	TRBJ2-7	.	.	CATSVGRRSSYEQYF	TGTGCCACCAGCGTCGGCCGTAGGAGCTCCTACGAGCAGTACTTC
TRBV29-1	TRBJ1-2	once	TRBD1	CSVDSLQGASGYGYTF	TGCAGCGTTGATTCGTTACAGGGGGCGTCTGGTTATGGCTACACCTTC
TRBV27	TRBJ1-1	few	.	CASSSRVFAFF	TGTGCCAGCAGTTCCCGGGTGTTTGCTTTCTTT
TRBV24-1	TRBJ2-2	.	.	CATGGPNTGELFF	TGTGCCACCGGGGGCCCGAACACCGGGGAGCTGTTTTTT
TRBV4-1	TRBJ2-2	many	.	CASSQVGVGELFF	TGCGCCAGCAGCCAAGTAGGAGTCGGGGAGCTGTTTTTT
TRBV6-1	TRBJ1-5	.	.	CASSDGRYQPQHF	TGTGCCAGCAGTGACGGGCGTTATCAGCCCCAGCATTTT
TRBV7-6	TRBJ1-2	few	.	CASSGGGSGYTF	TGTGCCAGCAGCGGGGGGGGTAGTGGCTACACCTTC
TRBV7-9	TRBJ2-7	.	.	CASGALGWYEQYF	TGTGCCAGCGGAGCTTTGGGTTGGTACGAGCAGTACTTC
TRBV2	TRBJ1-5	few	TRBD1	CASSETGQVARGINQPQHF	TGTGCCAGCAGTGAAACGGGACAGGTAGCCCGAGGGATCAATCAGCCCCAGCATTTT
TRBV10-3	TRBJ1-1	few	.	CAISERIANTEAFF	TGTGCCATCAGTGAGCGCATAGCCAACACTGAAGCTTTCTTT
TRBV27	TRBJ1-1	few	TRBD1	CASSSQGPWDSEAFF	TGTGCCAGCAGTTCGCAGGGGCCGTGGGACAGTGAAGCTTTCTTT
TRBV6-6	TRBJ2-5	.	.	CASSFPVGGLDPSNWETQYF	TGTGCCAGCAGTTTCCCAGTTGGGGGCCTGGACCCCTCGAATTGGGAGACCCAGTACTTC
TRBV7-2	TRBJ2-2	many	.	CASSWRRGELFF	TGTGCCAGCAGCTGGCGTCGTGGGGAGCTGTTTTTT
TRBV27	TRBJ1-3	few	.	CASPYPGQYGNTIYF	TGTGCCAGCCCCTACCCCGGACAGTATGGAAACACCATATATTTT
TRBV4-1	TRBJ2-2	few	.	CASSQDKGQVVGELFF	TGCGCCAGCAGCCAAGATAAGGGCCAGGTCGTCGGGGAGCTGTTTTTT
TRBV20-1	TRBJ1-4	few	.	CSARAQGLTNEKLFF	TGCAGTGCTAGGGCCCAGGGACTTACGAATGAAAAACTGTTTTTT
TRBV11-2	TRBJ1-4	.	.	CASSDIQGLEEKLFF	TGTGCCAGCAGTGATATACAGGGATTGGAAGAAAAACTGTTTTTT
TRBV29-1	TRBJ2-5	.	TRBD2	CSVEDPTLAGGPGETQYF	TGCAGCGTTGAAGACCCGACACTAGCGGGGGGGCCCGGAGAGACCCAGTACTTC
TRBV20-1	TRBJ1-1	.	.	CSARSVTGNPTEAFF	TGCAGTGCCCGTTCCGTTACAGGGAATCCCACTGAAGCTTTCTTT
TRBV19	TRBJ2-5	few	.	CASSIDGRYPQETQYF	TGTGCCAGTAGTATAGATGGACGTTACCCTCAGGAGACCCAGTACTTC
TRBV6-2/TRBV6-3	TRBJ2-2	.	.	CASSSLVWEAGELFF	TGTGCCAGCAGCTCCCTGGTGTGGGAGGCCGGGGAGCTGTTTTTT
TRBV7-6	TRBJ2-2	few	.	CASSPPGWNTGELFF	TGTGCCAGCAGCCCCCCGGGGTGGAACACCGGGGAGCTGTTTTTT
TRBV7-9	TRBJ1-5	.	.	CASSLDGNPGQPQHF	TGTGCCAGCAGCTTAGACGGGAACCCGGGTCAGCCCCAGCATTTT
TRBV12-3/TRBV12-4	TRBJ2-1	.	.	CASSYQGLWFF	TGTGCCAGCAGTTACCAGGGTTTATGGTTCTTC
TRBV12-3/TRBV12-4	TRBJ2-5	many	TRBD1	CASSPWDRASQETQYF	TGTGCCAGCAGTCCTTGGGACAGGGCGAGTCAAGAGACCCAGTACTTC
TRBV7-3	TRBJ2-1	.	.	CASSLEGTIYNEQFF	TGTGCCAGCAGCTTAGAAGGGACCATCTACAATGAGCAGTTCTTC
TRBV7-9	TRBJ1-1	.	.	CASSLVWAQGATSNTEAFF	TGTGCCAGCAGCTTAGTGTGGGCCCAGGGAGCTACTTCGAACACTGAAGCTTTCTTT
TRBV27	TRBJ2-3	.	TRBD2	CASSFASGVTDTQYF	TGTGCCAGCAGTTTTGCCAGCGGGGTCACAGATACGCAGTATTTT
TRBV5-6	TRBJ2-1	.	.	CASSLVGAGRWYNEQFF	TGTGCCAGCAGCTTGGTCGGCGCAGGGAGGTGGTACAATGAGCAGTTCTTC
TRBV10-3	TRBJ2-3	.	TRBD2	CAISGSPGLDTVNTQYF	TGTGCCATCAGTGGGAGTCCGGGACTAGATACTGTAAATACGCAGTATTTT
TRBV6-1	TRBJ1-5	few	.	CASSEAVGVGQPQHF	TGTGCCAGCAGTGAAGCGGTCGGGGTCGGTCAGCCCCAGCATTTT
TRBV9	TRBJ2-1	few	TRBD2	CASSVSWGGYNEQFF	TGTGCCAGCAGCGTATCGTGGGGGGGATACAATGAGCAGTTCTTC
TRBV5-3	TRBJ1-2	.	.	CAGSFTAGLLYGYTF	TGTGCCGGCAGCTTTACAGCGGGACTTCTCTATGGCTACACCTTC
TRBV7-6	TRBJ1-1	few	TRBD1	CASSVHRGLNTEAFF	TGTGCCAGCAGCGTTCACAGGGGATTGAACACTGAAGCTTTCTTT
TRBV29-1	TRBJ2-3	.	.	CSVVGGLTDTQYF	TGCAGCGTTGTCGGGGGGCTCACAGATACGCAGTATTTT
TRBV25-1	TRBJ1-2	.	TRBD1	CASSGFHPPQGYYGYTF	TGTGCCAGCAGTGGCTTTCACCCCCCACAGGGGTACTATGGCTACACCTTC
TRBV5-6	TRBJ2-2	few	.	CASSLIGVAGELFF	TGTGCCAGCAGCTTGATAGGGGTGGCCGGGGAGCTGTTTTTT
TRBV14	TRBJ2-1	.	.	CASSLRPRLGGQFF	TGTGCCAGCAGCCTAAGACCCCGACTTGGGGGGCAGTTCTTC
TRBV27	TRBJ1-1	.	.	CASSHRSATEAFF	TGTGCCAGCAGCCACCGGTCAGCCACTGAAGCTTTCTTT
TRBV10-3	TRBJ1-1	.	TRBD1	CAISDSGQGWTEAFF	TGTGCCATCAGTGACTCGGGACAGGGATGGACTGAAGCTTTCTTT
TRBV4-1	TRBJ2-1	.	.	CASSQSRLAREQFF	TGCGCCAGCAGCCAATCTCGTCTAGCTCGTGAGCAGTTCTTC
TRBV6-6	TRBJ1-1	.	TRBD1	CASSYSSTGPRAEAFF	TGTGCCAGCAGTTACTCCTCGACAGGGCCCCGCGCTGAAGCTTTCTTT
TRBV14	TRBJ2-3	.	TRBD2	CASSKGLAGGNTQYF	TGTGCCAGCAGCAAAGGACTAGCGGGGGGGAATACGCAGTATTTT
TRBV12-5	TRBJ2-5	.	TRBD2	CASGSGLAGATQETQYF	TGTGCTAGTGGTTCCGGACTAGCGGGGGCCACCCAAGAGACCCAGTACTTC
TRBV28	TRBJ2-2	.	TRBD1	CASSLFRGQLTGELFF	TGTGCCAGCAGTTTATTCAGGGGACAGTTGACCGGGGAGCTGTTTTTT
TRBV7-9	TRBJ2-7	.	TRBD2	CASSSPNRTGGYEQYF	TGTGCCAGCAGCTCCCCCAACCGTACGGGAGGGTACGAGCAGTACTTC
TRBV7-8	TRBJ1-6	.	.	CASSLRQRGSPLHF	TGTGCCAGCAGCTTAAGGCAGAGAGGTTCACCCCTCCACTTT
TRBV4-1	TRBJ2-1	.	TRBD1	CANSQEQGAYEQFF	TGCGCCAACAGCCAAGAACAGGGGGCCTATGAGCAGTTCTTC
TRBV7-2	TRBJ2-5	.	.	CASSYYLGERARETRYF	TGTGCCAGCAGCTACTACCTCGGGGAAAGAGCGAGGGAGACCCGGTACTTC
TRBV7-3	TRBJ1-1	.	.	CASNLSENTEAFF	TGTGCCAGCAACTTAAGTGAGAACACTGAAGCTTTCTTT
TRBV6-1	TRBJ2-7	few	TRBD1	CASSERGQSYEQYF	TGTGCCAGCAGTGAAAGGGGACAGTCCTACGAGCAGTACTTC
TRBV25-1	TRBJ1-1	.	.	CASSEGRGHTEAFF	TGTGCCAGCAGTGAAGGTCGGGGCCACACTGAAGCTTTCTTT
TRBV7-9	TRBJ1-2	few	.	CASSLVPRYGYTF	TGTGCCAGCAGCTTAGTTCCCCGCTATGGCTACACCTTC
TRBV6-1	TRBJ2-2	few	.	CASSEAGGPYLRTGELFF	TGTGCCAGCAGTGAAGCCGGCGGTCCCTACCTGAGAACCGGGGAGCTGTTTTTT
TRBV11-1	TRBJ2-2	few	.	CASSPRQFTGELFF	TGTGCCAGCAGCCCCCGACAGTTCACCGGGGAGCTGTTTTTT
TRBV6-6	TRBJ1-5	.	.	CASNSSNQPQHF	TGTGCCAGCAATAGTAGCAATCAGCCCCAGCATTTT